Reported below is one T cell receptor beta chain. The antigen this receptor binds is unknown. No much larger clonotype is one base removed from it; base qualities were not supplied. The method was the immunoSEQ multiplex PCR assay. TCRdb mirrors the immuneACCESS table, restricted to in-frame sequences. Some clones are absent from its copies; in checked studies, under half trace to an unresolved V gene, and the reason for the others is unknown. Counted in this sample were 130,000 to 150,000 clones; about 89% of them appeared once. Of the sample, around 4.9% falls within the top ten clones. V and J lose 1 base and 4 bases, and a span of 8 bases separates them. For CDR1 and CDR2, the germline V gene lists LGHNA and YSLEER. From the cysteine through the phenylalanine, the CDR3 covers 14 amino acids. The kept DNA is CDR3 alone, 42 bases in frame from the first base. This entry belongs to a study of control samples from healthy donors and cancer patients (TCRdb year 2020).

The chain joins TRBV4-3 to TRBJ1-5; TRBD1 could be the D gene, as 6 bases match. This clonotype was obtained from a man under 40 in good health. Sequencing input: blood. The sequenced DNA is TGCGCCAGCAGCCAAGGCACAGGGAATCAGCCCCAGCATTTT. It specifies CASSQGTGNQPQHF.